This T cell receptor beta chain was profiled in a study of Ad26.COV2.S vaccination and SARS-CoV-2 variants (dated by TCRdb to about 2021). Concerning the study at large: Donors in the vaccine arm were drawn from COV1001, a phase I-IIa trial of Ad26.COV2.S in healthy adults that was multicentre, randomized, double-blind and placebo-controlled. Ad26.COV2.S was given intramuscularly at 5x10^10 or 1x10^11 viral particles, as a single shot or as two shots 56 days apart. TCRbeta repertoire sequencing served as the tool for gauging how specific and how broad the SARS-CoV-2-reactive T cell receptors were following Ad26.COV2.S vaccination. A total of approximately 32 samples were included in the TCR-sequenced set, comprising around 20 Ad26.COV2.S vaccine recipients, 5 placebo recipients and 8 SARS-CoV-2 convalescent individuals. Trial participants were randomized into five groups of five: low-dose or high-dose Ad26.COV2.S given once or twice, or placebo on both occasions. Investigators remained blinded to trial group allocation during experiments and outcome assessment.

Via the germline V gene (reference sequence), CDR1 is SEHNR and CDR2 FQNEAQ. V lost 5 bases and J lost 4 bases; the stretch between them is 10 bases long. The CDR3 starts with the cysteine, ends with the phenylalanine, and has 13 residues. The CDR3 DNA has 39 bases and is translated from base 1. What the authors observed across the whole study: According to the authors, total T cell responses may have been underestimated by the TCR breadth and depth analyses. Comparable non-spike TCR breadth was observed between vaccine and placebo recipients, consistent with only spike being contained in the vaccine. Higher spike-specific TCR breadth was observed in Ad26.COV2.S recipients than in placebo recipients (P = 0.0014). The study lacked the statistical power to compare responses across vaccine doses or regimens. After vaccination, spike-specific CD8+ and CD4+ T cell responses were reported to show substantial breadth.

The treatment or condition label, as the study defines it: 19 received Ad26.COV2.S at low or high dose, single or two shots; 5 received placebo; per-sample allocation not given. Repertoires of vaccine and placebo recipients were sequenced from samples taken on day 63 after the first injection. Between 29 July and 7 August 2020, Cohort 1b enrolled 25 adults aged 18-55 years at one site in Boston, USA. Ad26.COV2.S consisted of a replication-incompetent adenovirus type 26 vector by which a prefusion-stabilized SARS-CoV-2 spike protein from the original Wuhan strain was expressed. TCRbeta CDR3 regions were sequenced with the immunoSEQ Assay. After extraction, genomic DNA underwent amplification by bias-controlled multiplex PCR, followed by high-throughput sequencing. For the original study's pipeline: To quantify the absolute abundance of every unique TCRbeta CDR3 region, sequences were collapsed and filtered. T cell fraction was estimated by normalizing TCRbeta template counts to usable DNA, which was measured by amplifying reference genes present in all nucleated cells. Repertoire TCRs were annotated as SARS-CoV-2-specific by exact matching of V gene, CDR3 amino acid sequence and J gene to a known reactive TCR set. The reference SARS-CoV-2 TCR set was obtained from MIRA and was filtered for enrichment in COVID-19-positive ImmuneCODE repertoires, whereby public or cross-reactive TCRs were removed. Based on the MIRA antigens, annotated TCRs were further analysed at the level of specific ORF or position within ORF. Breadth was defined as annotated unique rearrangements over total unique productive rearrangements; depth was the summed frequency of those rearrangements. TCR breadth was compared between groups using two-sided Wilcoxon rank-sum tests. TCRdb re-hosts the immuneACCESS table, in-frame sequences only. Its copies lack some clones; in the studies checked, an unresolved V gene accounts for under half of them, and the cause for the rest is not known. From that table come the V and J calls and clone size; the DNA was used to work out D and trimming. The sample has fewer than 400,000 clones on record, 85% to 90% of them singletons. Around 1.9% of the sample is taken by the ten largest.

Regarding this clone: Its antigen is currently not known. No base quality information exists; no much larger clone differs at one position.

This clonotype was sampled from a person aged 18 to 59 who received the Ad26.COV2.S COVID-19 vaccine or a placebo. The chain uses TRBV7-9 and TRBJ2-3; the D segment could be TRBD1, given 5 matching bases. Sequencing used peripheral blood, obtained in a trial of Ad26.COV2.S vaccine versus placebo. In nucleotide form, the sequence is TGTGCCAGCAGCCGAACAGGAGCAGATACGCAGTATTTT. Its translation reads: CASSRTGADTQYF.